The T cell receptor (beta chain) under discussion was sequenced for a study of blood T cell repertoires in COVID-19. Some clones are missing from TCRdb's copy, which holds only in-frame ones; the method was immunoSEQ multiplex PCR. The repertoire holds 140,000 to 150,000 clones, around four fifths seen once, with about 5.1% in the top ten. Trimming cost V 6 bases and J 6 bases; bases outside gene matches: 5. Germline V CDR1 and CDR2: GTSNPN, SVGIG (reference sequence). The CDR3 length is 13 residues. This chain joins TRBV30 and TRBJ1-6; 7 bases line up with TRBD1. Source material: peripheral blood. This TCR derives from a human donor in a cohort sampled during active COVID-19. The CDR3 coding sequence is TGTGCCTGCACGACAGGGATTAATTCACCCCTCCACTTT. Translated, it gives CACTTGINSPLHF. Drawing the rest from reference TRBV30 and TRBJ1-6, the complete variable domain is SQTIHQWPATLVQPVGSPLSLECTVEGTSNPNLYWYRQAAGRGLQLLFYSVGIGQISSEVPQNLSASRPQDRQFILSSKKLLLSDSGFYLCACTTGINSPLHFGNGTRLTVT.